This T cell receptor (beta chain) was sequenced during a study of siplizumab effects on memory and regulatory T cells. Whole-study findings and limits: Of the alloreactive clones, only a minor fraction mapped to unstimulated subsets.

The CDR3 contains 12 residues. The V end was cut by 5 bases, the J end by 13 bases, with 14 bases between. From germline, CDR1 is SNHLY and CDR2 FYNNEI. Turning to this clone: Its antigen is undetermined.

TCRdb's copy holds only in-frame clones and misses some; the assay was immunoSEQ multiplex PCR. The sample shows around 100,000 clones, approximately 91% of them seen only once. The sequenced sample was CD4+ T cells sorted from blood. This receptor was obtained from a human donor in good health. Some clones in this sample may be carry-over from other donors' samples. The chain combines TRBV2 with TRBJ2-2; D remains unclear. The CDR3 coding sequence is TGTGCCAGCAGTTCAACCGATCGACTGCTGTTTTTT. It translates to CASSSTDRLLFF.